Following are 14 T cell receptor beta chains from one sample sequenced in a study of OX40 agonist ivuxolimab in advanced cancers. Library preparation used the immunoSEQ multiplex PCR assay. TCRdb took over this immuneACCESS table, retaining in-frame rearrangements with V and J assigned. Such tables are incomplete; in checked studies, under half of the missing clones stem from an unresolved V gene, and the remainder is unexplained. The sample table holds 60,000 to 70,000 clones, of which around 79% were seen once. The top ten constitute 5.5% to 6% of the sample. This specimen was CD4+ or CD8+ T cells sorted from blood, taken in a trial of the OX40 agonist ivuxolimab. The receptors were sampled from an adult with an advanced solid tumor such as melanoma, head and neck, liver or kidney cancer.

This clone was recorded once. This chain uses TRBV18 with TRBJ2-1, with D possibly called TRBD1 or TRBD2 (7 bases each). V dropped 3 bases and J dropped 4 bases, with 19 bases sitting between them. CDR3 length: 17 amino acids. Germline V gene sequence: CDR1 KGHSH, CDR2 LQKENI. The CDR3, as DNA: TGTGCCAGCTCACCTCAGGGGGGAGGGCCCCTATACAATGAGCAGTTCTTC. Its translation is CASSPQGGGPLYNEQFF.

The chain uses TRBV28 and TRBJ2-2; TRBD2 aligns across 8 bases. The CDR3 is 15 residues long. Germline CDR1 and CDR2: MDHEN and SYDVKM. Trimming at V came to 0 bases and at J to 3 bases, leaving 0 bases not matched to a gene. The CDR3 sequence: CASSLWREDTGELFF. DNA of the CDR3: TGTGCCAGCAGTTTATGGCGGGAGGACACCGGGGAGCTGTTTTTT. The full variable domain, with the rest looked up from reference TRBV28 and TRBJ2-2, is DVKVTQSSRYLVKRTGEKVFLECVQDMDHENMFWYRQDPGLGLRLIYFSYDVKMKEKGDIPEGYSVSREKKERFSLILESASTNQTSMYLCASSLWREDTGELFFGEGSRLTVL.

This clone was detected only a few times. This chain joins TRBV2 and TRBJ2-1, with D possibly TRBD1 on 5 matching bases. The CDR3 is 13 amino acids. CDR1 is SNHLY, CDR2 FYNNEI, per germline. Between the trimmed V and J ends, which lost 4 bases and 7 bases, there was a span of 11 bases. The DNA for the CDR3 is TGTGCCAGCAGTGTTGACAGATTGAATGAGCAGTTCTTC. Translating it yields CASSVDRLNEQFF.

The chain carries TRBV7-3 and TRBJ1-5; D is uncertain. Germline loops: CDR1 SGHTA, CDR2 FQGTGA. There are 12 residues in the CDR3. V was pared by 5 bases and J by 5 bases, with 7 bases between. This chain's CDR3 is CASSAGDQPQHF. The CDR3 region has the DNA TGTGCCAGCAGCGCGGGAGATCAGCCCCAGCATTTT.

The chain combines TRBV7-9 with TRBJ2-1; 10 bases line up with TRBD2. Germline CDR1 reads SEHNR; CDR2 reads FQNEAQ (reference sequence). Losses at the gene ends were 5 bases for V and 1 base for J; bases not matched to a gene: 8. CDR3 size: 17 residues. CDR3 sequence reads: CASSAPSSGSSYNEQFF. In DNA form, the CDR3 reads TGTGCCAGCAGCGCCCCCTCTAGCGGGAGTTCCTACAATGAGCAGTTCTTC.

The gene calls are TRBV10-3 and TRBJ2-5; TRBD2 matches 7 bases. Losses at the gene ends were 3 bases for V and 5 bases for J; bases not matched to a gene: 9. Germline V gene data show CDR1 as ENHRY and CDR2 as SYGVKD. The CDR3 consists of 15 residues. CDR3 coding DNA: TGTGCCATCAGTGACCCAATGCGGGAGATGGAGACCCAGTACTTC. Translating it yields CAISDPMREMETQYF.

The genes are TRBV14 and TRBJ1-1; D not certain. The germline V gene encodes CDR1 SGHDN and CDR2 FVKESK. V lost 4 bases to trimming and J lost 0 bases, with 9 bases between them. The CDR3 totals 14 residues. The CDR3 spells CASSPPGMNTEAFF. CDR3 nucleotides: TGTGCCAGCAGCCCGCCTGGCATGAACACTGAAGCTTTCTTT.

This chain connects TRBV28 to TRBJ2-3; TRBD2 is a possible D gene (6 bases). Deletions cut 1 base from V and 3 bases from J, with 14 bases between. Germline-derived CDR1 and CDR2 are MDHEN and SYDVKM. CDR3 size: 16 residues. Written as DNA, the CDR3 is TGTGCCAGCAGTTTATTGGAGGGCCGGTCGACAGATACGCAGTATTTT. Its translation: CASSLLEGRSTDTQYF.

This chain links TRBV7-2 with TRBJ2-1, with D perhaps TRBD1 or TRBD2 (5 bases each). V was cut by 4 bases and J by 9 bases, with 10 bases left in between. There are 12 residues in the CDR3. Germline V CDR1 and CDR2: SGHTA, FQGNSA. Here the CDR3 reads CASSSGPGEQFF. Here the CDR3 DNA reads TGTGCCAGCAGCTCGGGGCCAGGTGAGCAGTTCTTC. Full variable domain (remainder filled in from reference TRBV7-2 and TRBJ2-1): GAGVSQSPSNKVTEKGKDVELRCDPISGHTALYWYRQSLGQGLEFLIYFQGNSAPDKSGLPSDRFSAERTGGSVSTLTIQRTQQEDSAVYLCASSSGPGEQFFGPGTRLTVL.

The chain combines TRBV7-2 with TRBJ2-7, with a weak D call TRBD1 (5 bases). Germline-derived CDR1 and CDR2 are SGHTA and FQGNSA. The CDR3 is 13 residues long. V lost 1 base, J lost 2 bases, and 6 bases lay in between. DNA for the CDR3: TGTGCCAGCAGCTTAGGCAGGGCCTACGAGCAGTACTTC. It encodes CASSLGRAYEQYF.

The sample holds one count of this clone. This chain uses TRBV5-5 with TRBJ2-1; a weak D match, TRBD2 (5 bases). CDR3 size: 16 residues. V gave up 2 bases and J gave up 0 bases, with 12 bases separating them. Germline V gives CDR1 SGHKS, CDR2 YYEKEE (reference sequence). In DNA form, the CDR3 reads TGTGCCAGCAGCTTAGATACGGGAATCTCCTACAATGAGCAGTTCTTC. Translating gives CASSLDTGISYNEQFF.

Concerning this clone itself: At the DNA level, this CDR3 is encoded by other sequences in the same sample as well. The chain couples TRBV9 to TRBJ2-1, with 7 bases matching TRBD2. The CDR3 consists of 15 residues. Germline V CDR1 and CDR2: SGDLS, YYNGEE. The junction had 0 bases not matched to a gene; V was cut back by 0 bases and J by 0 bases. The CDR3 loop reads CASSVAGGSYNEQFF. As DNA, the CDR3 is TGTGCCAGCAGCGTAGCGGGGGGCTCCTACAATGAGCAGTTCTTC.

The chain uses TRBV19 and TRBJ2-2; D perhaps matches TRBD2 (6 bases). Germline V gives CDR1 LNHDA, CDR2 SQIVND (reference sequence). There are 16 residues in the CDR3. V lost 4 bases, J lost 6 bases, and 18 bases lay in between. CDR3 bases: TGTGCCAGTAGTAAGGGGCAACTAGCCTTACCCGGGGAGCTGTTTTTT. This encodes CASSKGQLALPGELFF. Looking up the rest from reference TRBV19 and TRBJ2-2 gives the full variable domain: DGGITQSPKYLFRKEGQNVTLSCEQNLNHDAMYWYRQDPGQGLRLIYYSQIVNDFQKGDIAEGYSVSREKKESFPLTVTSAQKNPTAFYLCASSKGQLALPGELFFGEGSRLTVL.

This chain uses TRBV6-1 with TRBJ2-7, with D possibly TRBD2 on 5 matching bases. Germline CDR1 reads MNHNS; CDR2 reads SASEGT. The CDR3 contains 16 residues. The V end lost 2 bases, the J end lost 3 bases, and 17 bases lay between the germline ends. The CDR3 DNA reads TGTGCCAGCAGTGAACCCGTGACTCTAGGAGGCTACGAGCAGTACTTC. Amino acid sequence: CASSEPVTLGGYEQYF.